The sequence of this TCR beta chain was determined in a study of blood T cell repertoires in COVID-19. Study overall: The recovered donors of Cohort 3 showed two negative PCRs, clearance, or symptom resolution. Sources were T cells, B-cell-depleted T cells, or PBMCs; the material itself was cDNA or gDNA. The United States, Italy and Spain supplied acute and convalescent COVID-19 samples.

Assay: immunoSEQ multiplex PCR; the TCRdb copy retains only in-frame clones and omits some. The sample has under 300,000 clones, around 90% seen once; the top ten hold around 2%. Germline V lookup: CDR1 SGHDN, CDR2 FVKESK. This CDR3 contains 14 residues. V lost 5 bases and J lost 8, with 16 bases in between. The chain joins TRBV14 to TRBJ2-1, with TRBD1 as a possible D gene (5 bases). Sequencing input: PBMCs or T cells enriched from blood (not recorded which). The sequence came from an older woman in a cohort exposed to, infected with or recovered from COVID-19 (not recorded which). The CDR3 nucleotides read TGTGCCAGCAGCGTGGACATAGTACTCGATGAGCAGTTCTTC. It encodes CASSVDIVLDEQFF.